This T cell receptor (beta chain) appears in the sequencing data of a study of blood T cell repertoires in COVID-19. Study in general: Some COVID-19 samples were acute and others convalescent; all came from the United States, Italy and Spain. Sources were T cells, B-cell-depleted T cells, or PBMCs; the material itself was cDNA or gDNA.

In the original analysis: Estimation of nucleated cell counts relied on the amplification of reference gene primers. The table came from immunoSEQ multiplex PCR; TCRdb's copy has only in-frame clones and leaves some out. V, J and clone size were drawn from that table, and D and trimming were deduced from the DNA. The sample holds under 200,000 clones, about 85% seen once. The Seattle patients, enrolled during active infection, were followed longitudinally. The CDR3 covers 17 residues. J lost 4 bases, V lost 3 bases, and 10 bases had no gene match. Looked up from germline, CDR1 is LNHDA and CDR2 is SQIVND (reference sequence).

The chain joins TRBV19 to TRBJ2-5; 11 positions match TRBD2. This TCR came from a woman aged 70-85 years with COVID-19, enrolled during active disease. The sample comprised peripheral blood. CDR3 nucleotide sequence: TGTGCCAGTAGTATTAGGAGGGCTAGCGGGGGGTCAGAGACCCAGTACTTC. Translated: CASSIRRASGGSETQYF.